This T cell receptor beta chain came from a study of beta chain features in type 1 diabetes (dated by TCRdb to the late 2010s). About the investigation overall: Patients and healthy donors did not differ in mean age, gender distribution, total cell number or subset yield. The study compared the TCRB repertoires of sorted circulating CD4+ T cell subsets in recently diagnosed type 1 diabetes patients with those in matched healthy donors. A total of roughly 100 million sorted cells were examined across all samples, and the number of cells per subset was strongly correlated with RNA yield. Naive and central memory subsets were obtained from all 30 or so donors, but regulatory and stem cell-like memory subsets were isolated from only 8 patients and roughly eight healthy donors.

The High Capacity cDNA Reverse Transcription Kit was used to reverse transcribe all of the isolated RNA, meaning that expressed TCRB transcripts were what got sequenced. Deep immunoSEQ sequencing was applied to naive, central memory and regulatory T cell samples, giving an average of around 3.4 million total reads per sample. Sorted cells were lysed in RLT buffer, and RNA was extracted using DNase-treated RNeasy Micro or Mini kits according to cell number. Each cell subset was processed separately to prevent cross-contamination, with patient and healthy donor samples processed together. TCRB sequences were amplified from cDNA with the immunoSEQ multiplex PCR, producing 87-bp fragments spanning the CDR3 region. Sequencing of the amplicons was performed on the Illumina HiSeq platform. The original pipeline was this. PCR bias was computationally corrected using synthetic template baselines, reads within Hamming distance 2 were collapsed, and singletons that could not be merged were discarded. Reads were aligned against IMGT to assign V, D and J genes, CDR3 length and insertions or deletions at six rearrangement sites. Within each subset, clonotype counts were normalized to the number of sorted cells before true diversity and Gini coefficients were calculated with the tcR R package. Repertoire sharing was quantified using the overlap coefficient calculated on TCRB nucleotide sequences. Out-of-frame TCRB sequences from naive cells were analyzed as a proxy for the pre-selection repertoire. What TCRdb holds here is the immuneACCESS table cut down to in-frame rearrangements. Part of the clones is not present; checked against another copy, under half of the missing clones reflect an unresolved V gene, and the others are unexplained. That table gives V, J and clone size, and the DNA gave D and trimming. Recorded for this sample are hundreds of thousands of clones; more than 13% of them occurred a single time. The ten largest clones capture approximately 0.043% of the sample.

Broader findings and caveats from the paper: Because cDNA was sequenced instead of genomic DNA, highly expressing activated cells could be over-represented, though the groups showed no difference in activation or CD3 levels. Because the HLA sub-analyses included only small numbers of individuals, any influence of HLA type on TCRB rearrangement was left unresolved. Naive, central memory and regulatory TCRB repertoires appeared more similar among patients than among healthy donors. In all four CD4+ subsets, TCRB CDR3 length was moderately but significantly shorter in type 1 diabetes patients. Shorter templates might be favored by PCR, yet because patient and control samples were amplified and corrected together, any such skew would affect both groups equally. At VDJ recombination sites, type 1 diabetes patients had fewer insertions and more deleted nucleotides, which implies abnormalities in thymic rearrangement.

The V end gives up 2 bases and the J end 5 bases, leaving 15 bases in the junction not matched to a gene. Reading the germline V gene (reference sequence) gives CDR1 SGHAT and CDR2 FQDESV. The CDR3 covers 18 residues, taking in both the cysteine and the phenylalanine. The read is trimmed to its CDR3 DNA, 54 bases read in frame from base 1. From each donor, a single peripheral blood sample of 90 to 150 mL on average was drawn into heparinised tubes. A BD FACSAria II was used to sort naive, central memory, regulatory and stem cell-like memory CD4+ T cells with a panel that included CD45RO, CCR7, CD25, CD127, CD95 and CD27. Purity was above 98% for every sorted population. PBMCs were isolated immediately by Lymphoprep density gradient centrifugation and stained directly without culture. So that batch effects would be minimized, each experiment stained and sorted samples in pairs, pairing one healthy donor with one patient.

In regard to this clone: It lacks a known antigen. No base quality values were provided; no much bigger clone lies one nucleotide off.

The rearrangement joined TRBV11-1 to TRBJ2-5, with TRBD1 identical over 9 junction bases. The TCR originated in a man younger than 35 with type 1 diabetes. Sequencing was performed on naive CD4+ T cells from blood. This specimen's cell subset or site label, interpreted: true naive CD4+ T cells. The CDR3 protein: CASSLSYRGRVKDETQYF. The nucleotide sequence is TGTGCCAGCAGCTTATCCTACAGGGGGCGTGTGAAAGACGAGACCCAGTACTTC.